This T cell receptor beta chain was obtained from a study of blood T cells in healthy people across ages. Trimming left V 4 bases short and J 2 bases short, with 11 bases between. CDR1 is SQVTM, CDR2 ANQGSEA, per germline. This CDR3 region has 13 residues. Combining a sample-barcoded 5' primer with a J-beta primer mix, a second PCR ran for about 6 to 12 cycles. A 12-random-nucleotide template-switch adaptor tagged each cDNA molecule. Each CDR3 protein is one row after TCRdb ran MiXCR on the 5' RACE reads. The sample lists 2 million or so distinct CDR3 sequences, just under 50% occurring once. For this clonotype: The antigen remains undetermined.

Points from the study as a whole: The diversity estimates, figures obtained from one million T cells, were considered underestimates. Naive T cell percentage and TCR beta diversity correlated strongly.

The V gene is TRBV29-1, the J gene TRBJ1-2; maybe TRBD1 (5 bases). The specimen sequenced was blood. This clonotype originated in a woman between 40 and 55 years old in good health. The DNA for the CDR3 is TGCAGCGTTGGTGGTGCAGGGAACTATGGCTACACCTTC. Its translation: CSVGGAGNYGYTF.